This T cell receptor (beta chain) was profiled in a study of graft-versus-host responses after intestinal transplantation. Using immunoSEQ multiplex PCR, the repertoire was profiled, and TCRdb retains in-frame clones only, with some absent. The sample includes about 50,000 clones, around 90% seen only once; the top ten take 2% to 2.5%. After removal of 6 bases from V and 8 bases from J, the junction contained 8 bases not matched to a gene. Germline assignment: CDR1 MNHNS and CDR2 SASEGT. The CDR3 totals 14 residues. Notes on this clone: The target antigen is unknown.

The TCR sequence derives from a human donor who was the organ donor for an intestinal transplant. V gene TRBV6-1 combines with J gene TRBJ2-2; 8 bases fit TRBD1. Sequencing was performed on unstimulated CD4+ T cells sorted from spleen or lymph node cells, taken before transplant. CDR3 sequence reads: CASRGTGGGGELFF. The CDR3 region has the DNA TGTGCCAGCAGAGGAACAGGGGGTGGAGGGGAGCTGTTTTTT.